Ten or more counts support the clone carrying this TCR beta chain. As yet, its antigen is unknown. The data are from a study of regulatory T cells in long-lasting Graves disease. Time point described: newly diagnosed GD, antithyroid drugs for less than 3 months. Researchers made the TCR library from RNA that was extracted from PBMCs. Study-level points and caveats: Thyroid tissue was not sampled; only peripheral blood was.

Arm-PCR with iRepertoire HTBI primers amplified the CDR3 regions for these TCR beta libraries. TCRdb called the multiplex PCR reads again in MiXCR, with one record for every CDR3 protein. Of under 300,000 distinct CDR3 sequences in the sample, over 20% are singletons; the top ten hold around 14%. The TCR was taken from a female donor with Graves disease. The input for sequencing was peripheral blood mononuclear cells (PBMCs), taken at new diagnosis, from a patient treated with antithyroid drugs.

CDR3 sequence: CASSRGGDTQYF. The CDR3 bases are TGTGCCAGCAGCCGGGGGGGAGATACGCAGTATTTT. V usage is TRBV11-2 and J usage is TRBJ2-3; TRBD2 aligns across 8 bases. The CDR3 extends over 12 amino acids. V lost 5 bases and J lost 5; bases outside the gene matches: 0. The germline V gene encodes CDR1 SGHAT and CDR2 FQNNGV.